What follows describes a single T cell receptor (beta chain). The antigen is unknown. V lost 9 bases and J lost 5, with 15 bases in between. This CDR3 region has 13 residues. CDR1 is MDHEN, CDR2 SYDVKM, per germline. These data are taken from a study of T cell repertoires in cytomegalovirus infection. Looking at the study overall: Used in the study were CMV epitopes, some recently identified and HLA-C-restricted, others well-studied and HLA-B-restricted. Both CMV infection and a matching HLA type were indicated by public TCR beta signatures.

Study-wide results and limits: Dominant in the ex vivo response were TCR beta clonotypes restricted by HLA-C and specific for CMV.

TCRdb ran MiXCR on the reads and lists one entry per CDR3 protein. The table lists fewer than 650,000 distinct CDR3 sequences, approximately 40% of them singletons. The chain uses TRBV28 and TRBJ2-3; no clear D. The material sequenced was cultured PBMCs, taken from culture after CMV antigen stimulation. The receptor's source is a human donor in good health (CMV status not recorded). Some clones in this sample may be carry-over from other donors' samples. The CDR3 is CASGFKAVDTQYF. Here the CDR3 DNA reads TGTGCCAGTGGGTTTAAGGCGGTAGATACGCAGTATTTT.